Shown below are 25 T cell receptor beta chains from a single sample sequenced in a study of blood T cell repertoires in COVID-19 (dated by TCRdb to 2018 to 2020). Receptor amplification or capture employed the immunoSEQ multiplex PCR assay. Held by TCRdb, this immuneACCESS table contains in-frame sequences only and omits some clones. Under half of the omission traces to an unresolved V gene where checked; the cause of the rest is unknown. Counted in this sample were about 160,000 clones; approximately 77% of them appeared once. Together, the top ten hold 15% to 20% of the sample. Sequencing was carried out using PBMCs or T cells enriched from blood (not recorded which). All receptors come from a man aged 60 to 75 who had recovered from COVID-19.

V gene TRBV5-1 combines with J gene TRBJ2-5, with TRBD1 matching 7 bases. Germline assignment: CDR1 SGHRS and CDR2 YFSETQ. J gave up 10 bases and V 2 bases, and 20 bases lay outside the gene matches. The CDR3 is 17 residues long. The CDR3 is CASSLVPTTGRLGVQYF. CDR3 DNA: TGCGCCAGCAGCTTAGTCCCCACGACAGGGAGATTGGGTGTCCAGTACTTC.

V gene TRBV28 combines with J gene TRBJ1-1; D is perhaps TRBD1 (5 bases). V was clipped by 5 bases and J by 5 bases, with 18 bases between them. Looked up from germline, CDR1 is MDHEN and CDR2 is SYDVKM. CDR3 length: 15 amino acids. The CDR3 region is CASSPSRGGLTEAFF. The DNA for the CDR3 is TGTGCCAGCAGTCCCTCCCGGGGGGGGTTAACTGAAGCTTTCTTT.

This chain uses TRBV6-4 with TRBJ2-7, with D possibly being TRBD2 (5 bases). Looked up from germline, CDR1 is MRHNA and CDR2 is SNTAGT. Trimming cost V 7 bases and J 5 bases, with 12 bases left between them. This CDR3 has 12 residues. Here the CDR3 DNA reads TGTGCCAGCAAACGGAGGTTTAACGAGCAGTACTTC. Residues: CASKRRFNEQYF.

The chain recombines TRBV5-5 with TRBJ2-1, with 10 bases matching TRBD1. The ends lost 1 base at V and 2 bases at J; junction bases unmatched: 3. The germline V gene has CDR1 SGHKS and CDR2 YYEKEE (reference sequence). The length of the CDR3 is 16 residues. The CDR3 region has the DNA TGTGCCAGCAGCTTGACAGGACAGGGGGCCTACAATGAGCAGTTCTTC. Translation gives CASSLTGQGAYNEQFF.

The V gene is TRBV7-2, the J gene TRBJ2-7; 12 nucleotides align to TRBD2. Germline loops: CDR1 SGHTA, CDR2 FQGNSA. The junction had 8 bases not matched to a gene; V was cut back by 0 bases and J by 5 bases. This CDR3 is built from 17 residues. The chain's CDR3 is CASSLARASGREDEQYF. CDR3 nucleotide sequence: TGTGCCAGCAGCTTAGCGCGGGCTAGCGGGAGGGAGGACGAGCAGTACTTC.

The V call is TRBV20-1, the J call TRBJ1-2; 7 bases fit TRBD1. Germline V gene sequence: CDR1 DFQATT, CDR2 SNEGSKA (reference sequence). This CDR3 region has 14 residues. The trim removed 3 bases at V and 6 bases at J, leaving 10 bases unmatched. The CDR3 DNA sequence: TGCAGTGCTAGTCGCCGACAGGGAGGTCATGGCTACACCTTC. Its translation is CSASRRQGGHGYTF.

The rearrangement uses TRBV7-3 and TRBJ1-5, with D perhaps matching TRBD1 (5 bases). Per germline, CDR1 SGHTA and CDR2 FQGTGA. The CDR3 contains 16 residues. Trimming shortened V by 7 bases and J by 4 bases, and 20 bases separated the two germline ends. The CDR3, as DNA: TGTGCCAGCACCCCCCTCCCAGGGTATAATAATCAGCCCCAGCATTTT. Amino acids: CASTPLPGYNNQPQHF.

CDR3 amino acids: CASSISGGSNQPQHF. The CDR3 region has the DNA TGTGCCAGTAGTATAAGTGGAGGGAGCAATCAGCCCCAGCATTTT. This chain links TRBV19 with TRBJ1-5; D is unclear. The V end lost 2 bases, the J end lost 1 base, and 9 bases lay between the germline ends. CDR3 length equals 15 residues. CDR1 and CDR2 (germline): LNHDA, SQIVND (reference sequence). Drawing the rest from reference TRBV19 and TRBJ1-5, the complete variable domain is DGGITQSPKYLFRKEGQNVTLSCEQNLNHDAMYWYRQDPGQGLRLIYYSQIVNDFQKGDIAEGYSVSREKKESFPLTVTSAQKNPTAFYLCASSISGGSNQPQHFGDGTRLSIL.

This chain connects TRBV5-1 to TRBJ1-6, with a possible D match to TRBD1 (6 bases). CDR3 length: 15 amino acids. The germline V gene has CDR1 SGHRS and CDR2 YFSETQ. V was shortened by 3 bases and J by 5 bases, with 12 bases between the two germline ends. CDR3: CASSSQGENNSPLHF. Written as DNA, the CDR3 is TGCGCCAGCAGCTCACAGGGAGAGAATAATTCACCCCTCCACTTT.

The chain employs TRBV28 and TRBJ1-2; D ambiguous. The CDR3 extends over 11 amino acids. Trimming removed 3 bases from V and 4 bases from J, with 3 bases in between. Germline values: CDR1 MDHEN, CDR2 SYDVKM. In DNA form, the CDR3 reads TGTGCCAGCAGTTTCGGCTATGGCTACACCTTC. Protein product: CASSFGYGYTF.

CDR3 loop: CSVRTGVGTNYGYTF. For the CDR3, the DNA is TGCAGCGTAAGGACAGGGGTCGGGACTAACTATGGCTACACCTTC. The chain uses TRBV29-1 and TRBJ1-2, with 9 bases aligning to TRBD1. The CDR3 has 15 amino acids. The trim removed 6 bases at V and 0 bases at J, leaving 8 bases unmatched. Germline V gene sequence: CDR1 SQVTM, CDR2 ANQGSEA.

This clone was observed a handful of times. This CDR3 is also generated by other DNA sequences in the sample. The chain links TRBV18 to TRBJ1-1; D not resolved. The germline V and J ends were trimmed by 3 bases and 0 bases, with 5 bases remaining between them. Germline values: CDR1 KGHSH, CDR2 LQKENI. The CDR3 is made up of 13 amino acids. CDR3 coding DNA: TGTGCCAGCTCACCGGGCTTGAACACTGAAGCTTTCTTT. This encodes CASSPGLNTEAFF.

The V gene is TRBV5-1, the J gene TRBJ2-3; D is possibly TRBD1 (5 bases). Germline CDR1 is SGHRS and CDR2 is YFSETQ. Trimming shortened V by 0 bases and J by 2 bases, and 7 bases separated the two germline ends. CDR3 length: 14 amino acids. The CDR3 spells CASSLDRLTDTQYF. CDR3 DNA sequence: TGCGCCAGCAGCTTGGACAGGCTCACAGATACGCAGTATTTT.

A few counts support this clone. V gene TRBV28 combines with J gene TRBJ2-1; TRBD2 aligns across 8 bases. The CDR3 runs to 16 residues. Trimming took 6 bases from V and 0 from J; bases not matched to a gene: 7. Germline loops: CDR1 MDHEN, CDR2 SYDVKM. In DNA, the CDR3 is TGTGCCAGCAGGGGGCAGCGGGGGAGCTCCTACAATGAGCAGTTCTTC. The encoded protein is CASRGQRGSSYNEQFF.

The chain combines TRBV15 with TRBJ1-5; no reliable D call. Germline CDR1 LNHNV, CDR2 YYDKDF (reference sequence). The V and J ends lost 0 bases and 0 bases respectively, with 9 bases between them. The CDR3 covers 16 residues. The DNA for the CDR3 is TGTGCCACCAGCAGAGATTTCAGAAATAGCAATCAGCCCCAGCATTTT. The encoded protein is CATSRDFRNSNQPQHF. Complete variable domain (other parts from reference TRBV15 and TRBJ1-5): DAMVIQNPRYQVTQFGKPVTLSCSQTLNHNVMYWYQQKSSQAPKLLFHYYDKDFNNEADTPDNFQSRRPNTSFCFLDIRSPGLGDTAMYLCATSRDFRNSNQPQHFGDGTRLSIL.

Details on this clone: The sample has other DNA sequences that encode this CDR3 too. CDR3 loop: CATSRDSGSYNEQFF. CDR3 DNA sequence: TGTGCCACCAGCAGAGATTCAGGCTCATACAATGAGCAGTTCTTC. The chain links TRBV15 to TRBJ2-1; D unresolved. Looked up from germline, CDR1 is LNHNV and CDR2 is YYDKDF (reference sequence). V lost 0 bases and J lost 4, with 10 bases in between. The CDR3 consists of 15 residues.

This sequence joins TRBV5-4 and TRBJ1-2, with 7 bases identical to TRBD1. Trimming cost V 2 bases and J 5 bases; bases outside gene matches: 3. The CDR3 has 13 amino acids. CDR1 is SGHNT and CDR2 is YYREEE in the germline V gene (reference sequence). The CDR3: CASSFEGAYGYTF. In DNA form, the CDR3 reads TGTGCCAGCAGCTTTGAGGGGGCATATGGCTACACCTTC.

This clone turned up a few times. V is TRBV21-1 and J is TRBJ1-6; TRBD1, the table's D call, was not compared with the DNA. TRBV21-1 is classified as a pseudogene. CDR3 length: 16 residues. CDR3 residues: CASSKVKGAANSPLHF. In nucleotides, the CDR3 is TGTGCCAGCAGCAAAGTGAAGGGGGCGGCTAATTCACCCCTCCACTTT.

V usage is TRBV11-2 and J usage is TRBJ1-3, with no clear D. CDR1 and CDR2 (germline): SGHAT, FQNNGV. CDR3 length equals 12 residues. The V gene lost 0 bases and the J gene lost 8 bases, with 5 bases spanning the gap. CDR3 bases: TGTGCCAGCAGCTTAGATATATACACCATATATTTT. Residues: CASSLDIYTIYF.

The chain carries TRBV11-1 and TRBJ1-1, with 7 nucleotides matching TRBD1. Germline values: CDR1 SGHAT, CDR2 FQDESV (reference sequence). V lost 3 bases and J lost 1; bases outside the gene matches: 2. This CDR3 is 14 amino acids long. For the CDR3, the DNA is TGTGCCAGCAGCTTGAGACAGGGGAACACTGAAGCTTTCTTT. Translating it yields CASSLRQGNTEAFF. The full variable domain, its missing parts supplied by reference TRBV11-1 and TRBJ1-1, is EAEVAQSPRYKITEKSQAVAFWCDPISGHATLYWYRQILGQGPELLVQFQDESVVDDSQLPKDRFSAERLKGVDSTLKIQPAELGDSAMYLCASSLRQGNTEAFFGQGTRLTVV.

In this sample, this clone turned up many times. The V gene is TRBV19, the J gene TRBJ2-1, with TRBD2 matching over 9 bases. The CDR3 is 16 amino acids. V shed 2 bases, J shed 1 base, and the junction held 3 bases outside the gene matches. Germline CDR1 and CDR2: LNHDA and SQIVND (reference sequence). The CDR3 sequence is CASSITSGRSYNEQFF. Written as DNA, the CDR3 is TGTGCCAGTAGTATAACTAGCGGGCGGTCCTACAATGAGCAGTTCTTC.

V gene TRBV24-1 combines with J gene TRBJ2-4, with TRBD2 identical over 8 bases. J lost 11 bases, V lost 4 bases, and 12 bases had no gene match. Germline V gene sequence: CDR1 KGHDR, CDR2 SFDVKD. The CDR3 has 15 residues. In DNA, the CDR3 is TGTGCCACCAGTGACCCTAGGTCGGGAGGGGAACTTCAGTACTTC. Amino acids: CATSDPRSGGELQYF.

The chain couples TRBV6-5 to TRBJ2-5; 7 bases align to TRBD1. V trimming: 8 bases; J trimming: 5 bases; junction bases outside the gene matches: 8. This CDR3 has 13 amino acids. The germline gives CDR1 MNHEY, CDR2 SVGAGI. The CDR3 loop reads CASDRDTGETQYF. The CDR3 DNA follows: TGTGCCAGCGACAGGGATACAGGCGAGACCCAGTACTTC.

The J gene is TRBJ2-3, the V gene TRBV15; D perhaps matches TRBD2 (6 bases). The V gene's germline CDR1 is LNHNV and CDR2 YYDKDF (reference sequence). V was trimmed by 5 bases and J by 4 bases, leaving 16 bases between them. The CDR3 runs to 15 residues. Written as DNA, the CDR3 is TGTGCCACCAGCGCGCGGGGCGGGTCCCCAGATACGCAGTATTTT. It specifies CATSARGGSPDTQYF.

The chain recombines TRBV6-5 with TRBJ1-5; 8 bases line up with TRBD1. CDR3 size: 15 residues. Trimming at V came to 6 bases and at J to 6 bases, leaving 10 bases not matched to a gene. The germline V gene encodes CDR1 MNHEY and CDR2 SVGAGI. The CDR3 reads CASRPRQGISQPQHF. Here the CDR3 DNA reads TGTGCCAGCAGGCCCAGACAGGGGATAAGTCAGCCCCAGCATTTT.